The 6 T cell receptor beta chains below come from one sample, sequenced in a study of blood T cell repertoires in COVID-19. Libraries were prepared by immunoSEQ multiplex PCR; TCRdb keeps only in-frame clonotypes and omits some of them. The sample holds 150,000 to 200,000 clones; roughly 88% are singletons and the top ten take roughly 3.7%. Input material: peripheral blood. These receptors all come from a woman aged 25 to 39 with acute or convalescent COVID-19.

The chain employs TRBV30 and TRBJ1-1; D not certain. Trimming removed 0 bases at V and 4 bases at J, with 6 bases between. The CDR3 is 12 residues long. Germline V gene data show CDR1 as GTSNPN and CDR2 as SVGIG (reference sequence). CDR3 residues: CAWSVTFTEAFF. The CDR3, as DNA: TGTGCCTGGAGTGTAACTTTCACTGAAGCTTTCTTT. The whole variable domain, remainder taken from reference TRBV30 and TRBJ1-1, is SQTIHQWPATLVQPVGSPLSLECTVEGTSNPNLYWYRQAAGRGLQLLFYSVGIGQISSEVPQNLSASRPQDRQFILSSKKLLLSDSGFYLCAWSVTFTEAFFGQGTRLTVV.

The genes are TRBV18 and TRBJ2-1; TRBD1 aligns across 9 bases. There are 13 residues in the CDR3. Germline V gene data show CDR1 as KGHSH and CDR2 as LQKENI. The ends lost 3 bases at V and 10 bases at J; junction bases unmatched: 4. The CDR3 nucleotides read TGTGCCAGCTCACCGGTCACAGGGGGCGAGCAGTTCTTC. Protein sequence: CASSPVTGGEQFF.

This chain connects TRBV28 to TRBJ2-1; 10 positions match TRBD2. The V and J ends lost 11 bases and 7 bases, in that order; junction bases with no gene match: 14. The CDR3 length is 15 residues. The germline V gene has CDR1 MDHEN and CDR2 SYDVKM. The CDR3 loop is CAAHGLAGVENEQFF. Here the CDR3 DNA reads TGTGCCGCCCACGGGCTAGCGGGAGTTGAGAATGAGCAGTTCTTC.

The chain links TRBV5-4 to TRBJ2-1; tentatively, D is TRBD2 (5 bases). The germline CDR1 and CDR2 sequences are SGHNT and YYREEE (reference sequence). The length of the CDR3 is 16 residues. The germline V and J ends were trimmed by 0 bases and 0 bases, with 10 bases remaining between them. CDR3 DNA: TGTGCCAGCAGCTTGGGAAGCGGAGTCTCCTACAATGAGCAGTTCTTC. Encoded protein: CASSLGSGVSYNEQFF.

The chain couples TRBV28 to TRBJ2-7, with D possibly TRBD1 on 5 matching bases. This CDR3 comprises 12 residues. Per germline, CDR1 MDHEN and CDR2 SYDVKM. The CDR3 region is CASSFLGRRAEV. Here the CDR3 DNA reads TGTGCCAGCAGTTTCCTAGGGCGCAGGGCGGAAGTC.

This clone was observed once. The CDR3 spells CASIGGAYEQYF. For the CDR3, the DNA is TGTGCCAGCATTGGCGGGGCCTACGAGCAGTACTTC. The chain is built from TRBV27 and TRBJ2-7; weak D call: TRBD2 (6 bases). Germline V gene sequence: CDR1 MNHEY, CDR2 SMNVEV (reference sequence). This CDR3 has 12 amino acids. Trimming stripped 7 bases from V and 2 bases from J, with 9 bases between.